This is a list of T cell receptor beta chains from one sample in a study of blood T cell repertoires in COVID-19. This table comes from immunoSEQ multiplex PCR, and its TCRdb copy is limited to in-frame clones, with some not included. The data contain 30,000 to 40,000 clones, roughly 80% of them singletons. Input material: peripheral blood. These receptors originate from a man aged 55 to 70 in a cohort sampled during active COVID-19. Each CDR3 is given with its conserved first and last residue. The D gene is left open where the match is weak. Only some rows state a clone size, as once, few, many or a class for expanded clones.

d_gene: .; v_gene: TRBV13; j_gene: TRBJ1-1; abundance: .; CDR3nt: TGTGCCAGCAGCTTAGGGGGCGAAGCTTTCTTT; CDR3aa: CASSLGGEAFF
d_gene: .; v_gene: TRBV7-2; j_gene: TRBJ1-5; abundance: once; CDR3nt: TGTGCCAGCAGCTTAGCTCCTTGGGCGAATCAGCCCCAGCATTTT; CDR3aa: CASSLAPWANQPQHF
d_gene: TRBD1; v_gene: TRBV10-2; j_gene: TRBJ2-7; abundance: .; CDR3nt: TGCGCCAGCAGTGAGTCCGGACAGGGAGAGCAGTACTTC; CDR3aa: CASSESGQGEQYF
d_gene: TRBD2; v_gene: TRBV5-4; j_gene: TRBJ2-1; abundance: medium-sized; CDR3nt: TGTGCCAGCAGCTTGGCGAGCGGGAGTCACAATGAGCAGTTCTTC; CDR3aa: CASSLASGSHNEQFF
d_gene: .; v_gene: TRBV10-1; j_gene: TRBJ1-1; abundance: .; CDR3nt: TGCGCCAGCAGTGTGAGTTTAGACACTGAAGCTTTCTTT; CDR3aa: CASSVSLDTEAFF
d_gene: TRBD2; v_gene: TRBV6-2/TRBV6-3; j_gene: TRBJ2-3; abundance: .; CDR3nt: TGTGCCAGCAGTTACGAGGCTAGCGGCGCAGATACGCAGTATTTT; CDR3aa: CASSYEASGADTQYF
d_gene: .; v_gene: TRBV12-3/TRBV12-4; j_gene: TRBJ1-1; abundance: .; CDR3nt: TGTGCCAGCAGGGTCACTGGGAACACTGAAGCTTTCTTT; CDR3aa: CASRVTGNTEAFF
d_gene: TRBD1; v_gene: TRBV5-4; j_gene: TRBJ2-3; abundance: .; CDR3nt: TGTGCCAGCAGCTTTGGGGACAGAACCACAGATACGCAGTATTTT; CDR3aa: CASSFGDRTTDTQYF
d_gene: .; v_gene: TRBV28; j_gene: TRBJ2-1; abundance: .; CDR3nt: TGTGCCAGCAGTTCCGTCGCCAACTCTAAAAATGAGCAGTTCTTC; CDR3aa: CASSSVANSKNEQFF
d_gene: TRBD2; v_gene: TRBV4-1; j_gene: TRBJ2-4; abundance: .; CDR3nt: TGCGCCAGCAGCCAAGAAGCGGGGGGCTCGAAGTTAGCCAAAAACATTCAGTACTTC; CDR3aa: CASSQEAGGSKLAKNIQYF
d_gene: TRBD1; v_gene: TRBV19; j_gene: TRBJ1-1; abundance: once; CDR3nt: TGTGCCAGTAAAACCCGGACAGGACTGAACACTGAAGCTTTCTTT; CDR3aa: CASKTRTGLNTEAFF
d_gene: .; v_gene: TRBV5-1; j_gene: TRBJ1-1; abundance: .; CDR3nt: TGCGCCAGCACCCTCGGGGGGCGCATCGCTGAAGCTTTCTTT; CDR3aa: CASTLGGRIAEAFF
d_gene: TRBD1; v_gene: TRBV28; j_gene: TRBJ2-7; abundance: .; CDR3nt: TGTGCCAGGTTCCCTCAGACAGGGTTCCACGAGCAGTACTTC; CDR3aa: CARFPQTGFHEQYF
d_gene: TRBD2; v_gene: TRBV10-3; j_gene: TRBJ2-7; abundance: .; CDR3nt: TGTGCCATCAGTGAGGAAACTAGCGGGAGTCCTTACGAGCAGTACTTC; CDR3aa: CAISEETSGSPYEQYF
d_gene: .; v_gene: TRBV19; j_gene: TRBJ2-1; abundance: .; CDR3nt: TGTGCCAGTAGCCGCACAGGGTATGATGAGCAGTTCTTC; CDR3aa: CASSRTGYDEQFF
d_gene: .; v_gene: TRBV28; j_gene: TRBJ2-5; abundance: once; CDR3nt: TGTGCCAGCAAGTCGGGACAAGAGACCCAGTACTTC; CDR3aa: CASKSGQETQYF
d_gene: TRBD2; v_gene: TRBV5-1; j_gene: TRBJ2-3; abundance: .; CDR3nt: TGCGCCAGCAGGCGGGGGGGAGGCACAGATACGCAGTATTTT; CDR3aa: CASRRGGGTDTQYF
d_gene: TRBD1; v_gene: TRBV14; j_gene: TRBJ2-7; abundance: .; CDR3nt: TGTGCCAGCAGCGCCAGGGGGTTTAGCGACGAGCAGTACTTC; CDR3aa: CASSARGFSDEQYF
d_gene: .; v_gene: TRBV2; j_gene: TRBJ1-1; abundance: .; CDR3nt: TGTGCCAGCATCCTAGGAGCACGGTTCACTGAAGCTTTCTTT; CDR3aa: CASILGARFTEAFF
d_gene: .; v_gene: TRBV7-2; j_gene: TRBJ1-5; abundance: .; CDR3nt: TGTGCCAGCAGCGGAGGCAGCGGCTATAGCAATCAGCCCCAGCATTTT; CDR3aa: CASSGGSGYSNQPQHF
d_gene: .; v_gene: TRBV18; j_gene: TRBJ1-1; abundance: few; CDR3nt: TGTGCCAGCTCACCAATCCCAGGGGAGAACACTGAAGCTTTCTTT; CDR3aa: CASSPIPGENTEAFF
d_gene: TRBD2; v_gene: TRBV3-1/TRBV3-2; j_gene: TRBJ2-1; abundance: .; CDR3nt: TGTGCCAGCAGCCATCCCCAGCAAGCGGGAGTGGGCAATGAGCAGTTCTTC; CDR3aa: CASSHPQQAGVGNEQFF
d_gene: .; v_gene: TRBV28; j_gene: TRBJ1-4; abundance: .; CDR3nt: TGTGCCAGCAGTTTATGGGCAGGACATAATGAAAAACTGTTTTTT; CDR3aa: CASSLWAGHNEKLFF